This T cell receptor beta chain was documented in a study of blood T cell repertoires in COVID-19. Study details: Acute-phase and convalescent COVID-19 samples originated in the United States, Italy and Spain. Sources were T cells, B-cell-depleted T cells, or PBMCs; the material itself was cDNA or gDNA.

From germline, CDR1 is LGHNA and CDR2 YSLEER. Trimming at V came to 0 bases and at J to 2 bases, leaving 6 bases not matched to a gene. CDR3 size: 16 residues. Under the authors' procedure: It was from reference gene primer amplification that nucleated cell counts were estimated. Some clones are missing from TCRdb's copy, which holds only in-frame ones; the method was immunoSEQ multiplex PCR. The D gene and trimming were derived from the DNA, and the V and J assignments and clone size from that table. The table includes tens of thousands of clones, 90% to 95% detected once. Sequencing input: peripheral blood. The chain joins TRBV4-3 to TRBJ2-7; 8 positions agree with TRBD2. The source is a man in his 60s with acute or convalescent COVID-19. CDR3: CASSQESGRFPYEQYF. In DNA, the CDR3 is TGCGCCAGCAGCCAAGAGAGCGGGAGATTTCCCTACGAGCAGTACTTC.